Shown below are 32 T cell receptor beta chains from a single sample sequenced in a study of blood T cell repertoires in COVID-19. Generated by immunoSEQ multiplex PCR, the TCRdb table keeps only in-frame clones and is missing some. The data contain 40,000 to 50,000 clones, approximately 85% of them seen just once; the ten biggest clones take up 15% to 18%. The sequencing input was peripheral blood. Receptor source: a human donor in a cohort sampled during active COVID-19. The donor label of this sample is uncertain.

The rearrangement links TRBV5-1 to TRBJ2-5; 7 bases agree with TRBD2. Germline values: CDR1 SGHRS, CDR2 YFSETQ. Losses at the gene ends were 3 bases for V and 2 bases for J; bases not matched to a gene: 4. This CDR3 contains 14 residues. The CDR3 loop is CASSSSAGQETQYF. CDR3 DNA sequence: TGCGCCAGCAGCTCCTCAGCGGGGCAAGAGACCCAGTACTTC.

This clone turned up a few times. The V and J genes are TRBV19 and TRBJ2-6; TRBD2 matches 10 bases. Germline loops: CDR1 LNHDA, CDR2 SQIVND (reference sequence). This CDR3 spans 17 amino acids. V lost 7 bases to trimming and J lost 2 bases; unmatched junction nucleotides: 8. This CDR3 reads CASKQRSGGAGANVLTF. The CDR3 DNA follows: TGTGCCAGTAAGCAGCGCAGCGGGGGGGCTGGGGCCAACGTCCTGACTTTC.

CDR3 sequence (DNA): TGTGCCAGCAGCCCCCAGGGGGGAGTTGGTGGCTACACCTTC. It is translated as CASSPQGGVGGYTF. This chain uses TRBV7-9 with TRBJ1-2; 7 bases fit TRBD1. The junction had 10 bases not matched to a gene; V was cut back by 5 bases and J by 7 bases. Per the germline V gene, CDR1 is SEHNR and CDR2 is FQNEAQ (reference sequence). The CDR3 runs to 14 residues.

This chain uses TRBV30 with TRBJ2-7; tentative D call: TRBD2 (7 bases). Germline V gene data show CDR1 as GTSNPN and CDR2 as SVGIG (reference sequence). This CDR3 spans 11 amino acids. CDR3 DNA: TGTGCAGGGGGGGCTGTCTACGAGCAGTACTTC. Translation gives CAGGAVYEQYF.

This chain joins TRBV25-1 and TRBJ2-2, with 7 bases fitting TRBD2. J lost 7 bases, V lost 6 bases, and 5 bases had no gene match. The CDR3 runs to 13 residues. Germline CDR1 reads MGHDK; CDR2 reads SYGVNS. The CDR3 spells CASSHSGGGELFF. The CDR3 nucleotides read TGTGCCAGCAGCCATTCGGGGGGCGGGGAGCTGTTTTTT.

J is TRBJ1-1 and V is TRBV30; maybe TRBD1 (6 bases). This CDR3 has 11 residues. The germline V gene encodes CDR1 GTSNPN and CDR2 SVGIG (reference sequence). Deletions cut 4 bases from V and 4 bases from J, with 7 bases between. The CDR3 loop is CAWTGATEAFF. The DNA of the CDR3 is TGTGCCTGGACAGGGGCCACTGAAGCTTTCTTT. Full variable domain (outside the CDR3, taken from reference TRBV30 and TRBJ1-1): SQTIHQWPATLVQPVGSPLSLECTVEGTSNPNLYWYRQAAGRGLQLLFYSVGIGQISSEVPQNLSASRPQDRQFILSSKKLLLSDSGFYLCAWTGATEAFFGQGTRLTVV.

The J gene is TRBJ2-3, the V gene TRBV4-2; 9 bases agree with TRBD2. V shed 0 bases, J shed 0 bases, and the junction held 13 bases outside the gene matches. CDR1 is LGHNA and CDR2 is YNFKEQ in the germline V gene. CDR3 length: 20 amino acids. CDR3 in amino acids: CASSQEGSSGGSTSTDTQYF. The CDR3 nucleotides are TGTGCCAGCAGCCAAGAAGGTAGTAGCGGGGGCTCGACTAGCACAGATACGCAGTATTTT.

This CDR3 is CASSLGQLLGANVLTF. The CDR3 DNA follows: TGTGCCAGCAGTTTGGGACAGCTTCTAGGGGCCAACGTCCTGACTTTC. V and J are TRBV28 and TRBJ2-6; 7 bases are a match to TRBD1. The V segment lost 3 bases and the J segment 4 bases; nucleotides outside the gene matches: 6. Germline assignment: CDR1 MDHEN and CDR2 SYDVKM. The CDR3 spans 16 residues.

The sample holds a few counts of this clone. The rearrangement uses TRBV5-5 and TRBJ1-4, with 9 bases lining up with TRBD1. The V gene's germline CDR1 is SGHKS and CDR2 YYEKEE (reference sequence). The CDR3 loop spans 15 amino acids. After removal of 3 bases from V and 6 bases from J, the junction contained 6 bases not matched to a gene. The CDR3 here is CASSSAGQGHEKLFF. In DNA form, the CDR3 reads TGTGCCAGCAGCTCGGCGGGACAGGGTCATGAAAAACTGTTTTTT.

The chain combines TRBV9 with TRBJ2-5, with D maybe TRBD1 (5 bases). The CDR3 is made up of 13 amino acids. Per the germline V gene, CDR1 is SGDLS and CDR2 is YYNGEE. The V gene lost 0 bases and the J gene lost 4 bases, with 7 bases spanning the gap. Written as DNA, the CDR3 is TGTGCCAGCAGCGTAGTGGACACAGAGACCCAGTACTTC. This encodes CASSVVDTETQYF.

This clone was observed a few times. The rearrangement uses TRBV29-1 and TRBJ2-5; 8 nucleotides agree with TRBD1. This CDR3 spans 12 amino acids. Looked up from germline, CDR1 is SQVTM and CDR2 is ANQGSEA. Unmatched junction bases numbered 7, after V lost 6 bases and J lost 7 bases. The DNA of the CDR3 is TGCAGCGTGCGACAGGGGTTGGGGACCCAGTACTTC. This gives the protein CSVRQGLGTQYF.

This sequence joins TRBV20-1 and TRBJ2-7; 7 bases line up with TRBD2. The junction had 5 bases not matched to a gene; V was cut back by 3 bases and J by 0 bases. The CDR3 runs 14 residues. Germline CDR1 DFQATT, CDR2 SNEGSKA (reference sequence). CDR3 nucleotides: TGCAGTGCTAGTGAACTAGCGTTCTCCTACGAGCAGTACTTC. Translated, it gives CSASELAFSYEQYF.

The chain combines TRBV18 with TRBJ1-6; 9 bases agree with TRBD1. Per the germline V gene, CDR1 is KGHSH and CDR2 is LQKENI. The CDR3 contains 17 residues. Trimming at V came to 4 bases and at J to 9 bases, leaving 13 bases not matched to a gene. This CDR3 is CASSLNRSDRGSSPLHF. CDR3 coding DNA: TGTGCCAGCTCACTCAACCGGTCGGACAGGGGAAGTTCACCCCTCCACTTT. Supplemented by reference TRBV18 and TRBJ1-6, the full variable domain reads NAGVMQNPRHLVRRRGQEARLRCSPMKGHSHVYWYRQLPEEGLKFMVYLQKENIIDESGMPKERFSAEFPKEGPSILRIQQVVRGDSAAYFCASSLNRSDRGSSPLHFGNGTRLTVT.

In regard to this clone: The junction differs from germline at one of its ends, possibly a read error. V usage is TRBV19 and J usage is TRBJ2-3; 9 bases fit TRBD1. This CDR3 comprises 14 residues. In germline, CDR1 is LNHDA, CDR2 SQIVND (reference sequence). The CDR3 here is CASTRDRATGTQYF. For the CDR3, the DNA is TGTGCCAGTACCCGGGACAGGGCCACAGGTACGCAGTATTTT.

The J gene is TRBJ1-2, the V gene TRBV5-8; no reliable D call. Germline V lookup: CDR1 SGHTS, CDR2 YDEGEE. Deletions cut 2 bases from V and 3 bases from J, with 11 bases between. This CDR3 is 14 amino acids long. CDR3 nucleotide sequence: TGTGCCAGCAGCTTAAAAACTCGCTACTATGGCTACACCTTC. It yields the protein CASSLKTRYYGYTF.

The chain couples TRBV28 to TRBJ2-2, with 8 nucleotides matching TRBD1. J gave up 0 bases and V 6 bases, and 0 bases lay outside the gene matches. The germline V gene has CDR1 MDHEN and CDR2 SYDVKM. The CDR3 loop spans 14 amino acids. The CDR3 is CASRGQANTGELFF. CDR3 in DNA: TGTGCCAGCAGGGGACAGGCGAACACCGGGGAGCTGTTTTTT.

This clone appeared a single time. CDR3 in DNA: TGTGCCAGCAGTTATTACCGTCCAGGGAACACTGAAGCTTTCTTT. As protein: CASSYYRPGNTEAFF. The chain joins TRBV6-5 to TRBJ1-1; D is unclear. The V gene's germline CDR1 is MNHEY and CDR2 SVGAGI. The CDR3 length is 15 residues. Deletions cut 3 bases from V and 1 base from J, with 12 bases between.

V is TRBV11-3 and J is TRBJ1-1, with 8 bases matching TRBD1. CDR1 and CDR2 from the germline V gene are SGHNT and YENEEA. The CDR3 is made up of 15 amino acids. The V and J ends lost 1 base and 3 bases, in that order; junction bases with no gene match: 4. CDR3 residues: CASSLAAGGDTEAFF. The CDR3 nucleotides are TGTGCCAGCAGCTTAGCGGCAGGGGGCGACACTGAAGCTTTCTTT.

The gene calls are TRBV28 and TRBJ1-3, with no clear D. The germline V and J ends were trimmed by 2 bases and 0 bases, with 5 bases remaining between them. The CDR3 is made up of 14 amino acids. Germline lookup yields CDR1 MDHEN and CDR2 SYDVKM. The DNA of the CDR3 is TGTGCCAGCAGTTTAAGGAGCTCTGGAAACACCATATATTTT. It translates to CASSLRSSGNTIYF.

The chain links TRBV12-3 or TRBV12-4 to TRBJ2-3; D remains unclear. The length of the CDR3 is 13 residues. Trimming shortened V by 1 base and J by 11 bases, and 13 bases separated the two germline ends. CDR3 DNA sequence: TGTGCCAGCAGTTTAGGGTCCTACTCCAAGCAGTATTTT. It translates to CASSLGSYSKQYF.

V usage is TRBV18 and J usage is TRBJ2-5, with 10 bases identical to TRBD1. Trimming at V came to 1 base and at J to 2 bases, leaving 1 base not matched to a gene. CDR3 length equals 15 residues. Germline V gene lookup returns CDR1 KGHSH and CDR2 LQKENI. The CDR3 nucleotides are TGTGCCAGCTCACCACGACAGGGGGCACAAGAGACCCAGTACTTC. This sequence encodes CASSPRQGAQETQYF.

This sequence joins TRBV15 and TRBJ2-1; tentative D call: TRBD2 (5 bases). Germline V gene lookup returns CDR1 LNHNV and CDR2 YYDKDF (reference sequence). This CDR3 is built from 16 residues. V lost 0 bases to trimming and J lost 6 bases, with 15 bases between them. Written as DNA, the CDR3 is TGTGCCACCAGCAGAGAGGTGACTATCGCCACCAATGAGCAGTTCTTC. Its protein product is CATSREVTIATNEQFF.

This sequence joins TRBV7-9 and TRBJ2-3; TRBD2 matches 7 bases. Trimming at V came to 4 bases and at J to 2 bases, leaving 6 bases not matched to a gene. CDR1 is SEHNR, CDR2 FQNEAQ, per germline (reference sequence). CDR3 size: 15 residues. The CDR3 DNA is TGTGCCAGCAGCTCGGGGACTACCTTCACAGATACGCAGTATTTT. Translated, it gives CASSSGTTFTDTQYF.

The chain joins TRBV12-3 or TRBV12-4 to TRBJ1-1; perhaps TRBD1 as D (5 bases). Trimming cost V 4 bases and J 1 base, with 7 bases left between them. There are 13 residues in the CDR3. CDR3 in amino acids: CASSYTGNTEAFF. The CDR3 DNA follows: TGTGCCAGCAGTTATACAGGGAACACTGAAGCTTTCTTT.

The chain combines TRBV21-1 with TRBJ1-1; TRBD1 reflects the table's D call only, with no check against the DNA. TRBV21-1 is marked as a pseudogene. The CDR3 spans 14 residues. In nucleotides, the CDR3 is TGTGCCAGCAGCGCCCGGGACAGAGGGACTGAAGCTTTCTTT. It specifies CASSARDRGTEAFF.

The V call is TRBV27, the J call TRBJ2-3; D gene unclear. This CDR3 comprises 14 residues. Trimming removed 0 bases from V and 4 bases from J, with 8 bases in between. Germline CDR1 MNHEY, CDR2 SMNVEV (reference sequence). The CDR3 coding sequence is TGTGCCAGCAGTTTATCACCGTTAGCAGATACGCAGTATTTT. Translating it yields CASSLSPLADTQYF.

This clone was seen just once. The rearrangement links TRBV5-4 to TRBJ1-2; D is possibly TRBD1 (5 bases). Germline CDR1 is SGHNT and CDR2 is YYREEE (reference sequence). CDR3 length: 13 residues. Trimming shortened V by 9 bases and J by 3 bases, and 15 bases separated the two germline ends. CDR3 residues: CATSSGGDYGYTF. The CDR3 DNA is TGTGCCACTTCCTCGGGGGGTGACTATGGCTACACCTTC.

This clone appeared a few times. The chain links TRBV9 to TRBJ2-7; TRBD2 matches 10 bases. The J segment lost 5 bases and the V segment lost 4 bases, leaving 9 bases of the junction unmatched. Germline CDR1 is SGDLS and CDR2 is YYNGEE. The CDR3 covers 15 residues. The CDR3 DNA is TGTGCCAGCAGCCGTAGGGGGACTAGCGTACACGAGCAGTACTTC. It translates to CASSRRGTSVHEQYF.

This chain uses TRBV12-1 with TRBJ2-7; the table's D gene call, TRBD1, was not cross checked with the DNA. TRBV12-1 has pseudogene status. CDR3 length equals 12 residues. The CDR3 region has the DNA TGTGCCAGCAGCTCCAACTCCTACGAGCAGTACTTC. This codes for CASSSNSYEQYF.

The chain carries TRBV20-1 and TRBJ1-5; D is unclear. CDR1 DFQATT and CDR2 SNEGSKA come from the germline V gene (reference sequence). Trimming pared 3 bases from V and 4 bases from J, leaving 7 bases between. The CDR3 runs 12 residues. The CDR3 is CSASFGNQPQHF. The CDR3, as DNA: TGCAGTGCTAGTTTCGGTAATCAGCCCCAGCATTTT.

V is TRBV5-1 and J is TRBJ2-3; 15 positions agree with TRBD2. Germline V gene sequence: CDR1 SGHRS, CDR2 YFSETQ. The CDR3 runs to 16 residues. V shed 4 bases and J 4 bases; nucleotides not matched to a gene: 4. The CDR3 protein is CASSQRTSGGADTQYF. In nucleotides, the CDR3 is TGCGCCAGCAGCCAGAGGACTAGCGGGGGGGCAGATACGCAGTATTTT.

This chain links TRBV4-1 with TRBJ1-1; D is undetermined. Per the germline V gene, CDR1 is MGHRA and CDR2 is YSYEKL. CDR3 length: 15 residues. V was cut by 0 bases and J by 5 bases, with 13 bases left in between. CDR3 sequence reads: CASSQDLVSWTEAFF. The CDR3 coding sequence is TGCGCCAGCAGCCAAGATCTCGTGAGTTGGACTGAAGCTTTCTTT.